Described below is a single T cell receptor beta chain sequence and its context. The antigen remains undetermined. The identical CDR3 is also encoded by other nucleotide sequences in the sample. The V end was cut by 0 bases, the J end by 4 bases, with 10 bases between. CDR1 MGHRA and CDR2 YSYEKL come from the germline V gene. The CDR3 consists of 16 residues. This specimen comes from a study of Tregs in tolerant kidney transplant recipients. Broader study findings: Findings come from small patient numbers and require larger validation.

Clones were read by immunoSEQ multiplex PCR, and TCRdb kept only the in-frame ones, dropping some. The sample consists of some 90,000 clones, around nine tenths of them appearing once. Thawed PBMCs were FACS-sorted into unstimulated CD4+CD25+CD127- regulatory T cells, CD4+CD25- non-regulatory cells, CD4 and CD8 cells. The TCR sequence derives from a human donor in good health. This chain connects TRBV4-1 to TRBJ2-6, with D possibly being TRBD1 or TRBD2 (5 bases each). Sequenced sample: CD8+ T cells from blood. CDR3 in DNA: TGCGCCAGCAGCCAAGACCAAGGGACCGGGGCCAACGTCCTGACTTTC. Residues: CASSQDQGTGANVLTF.